The clone carrying this T cell receptor beta chain was picked up many times. This record belongs to a study of blood T cells in healthy people across ages. PCR was performed a second time for about 7 to 12 cycles using a sample-barcoded 5' primer and a J-beta primer mix. TCRdb ran MiXCR on the 5' RACE reads and lists one entry per CDR3 protein. This table has 710,000 or so distinct CDR3 sequences, 32% appearing once. The sample comprised blood. The sequence derives from a woman of 80 years or more in good health.

The CDR3: CASSLAGEFSGYTF. The CDR3 DNA follows: TGTGCCAGCAGCTTGGCAGGGGAATTCAGTGGCTACACCTTC. The V and J genes are TRBV5-8 and TRBJ1-2; a weak D match, TRBD1 (6 bases). The CDR3 runs 14 residues. The V gene lost 0 bases and the J gene lost 7 bases, with 13 bases spanning the gap. Germline loops: CDR1 SGHTS, CDR2 YDEGEE.